This T cell receptor (beta chain) was captured by sequencing in a study of blood T cell repertoires in COVID-19 (dated by TCRdb to the early 2020s). Concerning the study at large: Collaborator samples came from the United States, Italy and Spain and covered acute and convalescent phases of COVID-19. The material from the prospective study consisted of cDNA or gDNA derived from T cells, B-cell-depleted T cells, or PBMCs. Subjects who had been exposed to COVID-19, were actively infected with it, or had recovered from it provided the deeply sampled blood TCRbeta repertoires that made up the dataset. The repertoires were released in a freely available public database intended as a resource for research on the immune response to SARS-CoV-2. Samples came from the ongoing ImmuneRACE study (first 160 participants) plus 1,254 subjects from 6 global collaborators. Sample metadata almost always included a de-identified subject ID, COVID-19 status, age in years and sex. Where HLA class I and class II types were available, the types were taken from metadata supplied by the sample provider, not from assay-based typing. Study-wide conclusions, independent of this receptor: How much clinical and demographic metadata was included differed by source and by participant, and the metadata was provided uncurated.

TCRbeta CDR3 regions were amplified from genomic DNA using the immunoSEQ Assay, a bias-controlled multiplex PCR. For the original study's pipeline: The number of nucleated cells in each sample was estimated by amplification of reference gene primers within the assay. To quantify the absolute abundance of each unique TCRbeta CDR3 rearrangement, sequence reads were collapsed and filtered. For each sample, productive Simpson clonality was calculated as the square root of Simpson's diversity index over productive rearrangements. Entries here come from immuneACCESS through TCRdb and include only in-frame sequences with V and J called. Some clones fail to appear in such tables; in the studies checked, an unresolved V gene covers under half of the shortfall, and the cause of the remainder is unknown. That table furnishes V, J and clone size, whereas the DNA furnished D and trimming. The sample table holds under 150,000 clones, of which about 92% were seen once. Clones ranked in the top ten supply about 4% of the sample.

Collaborating institutions collected whole blood in K2EDTA tubes following their own protocols. For TCRbeta analysis, collaborators shipped samples in one of three forms: frozen whole blood, isolated PBMCs, or DNA extracted from either of those sample types. V drops 3 bases and J drops 2 bases, leaving 6 bases in between. The cysteine opens and the phenylalanine closes a CDR3 of 13 amino acids. Only the CDR3 part of the read is kept: 39 bases, read in frame from the first base. In its sample, this clone was seen once. The antigen it binds to is not known. Base-call qualities are not available, and no considerably larger clone is one nucleotide away.

Sequencing input: peripheral blood. Recombination connected TRBV12-3 or TRBV12-4 to TRBJ2-3, with a weak D call of TRBD2 (5 bases match). This receptor was taken from a middle-aged man with active COVID-19. The CDR3 in this case is CASSLRDTDTQYF. The DNA sequence is as follows: TGTGCCAGCAGTTTGAGGGACACAGATACGCAGTATTTT.